Each of the 18 T cell receptor beta chains below was sequenced from the same sample in a study of CD8 T cells in Susac syndrome (dated by TCRdb to about 2019). The library was obtained by the immunoSEQ multiplex PCR assay. RNA was extracted with the RNeasy kit and roughly 0.45 to 1 ug was reverse transcribed using random hexamers. In-frame beta chains were kept once TCRdb had trimmed the public reads at Q25 with fastp and called clones with MiXCR. Each CDR3 protein gets just one entry, which takes the most common genes and DNA from the rows behind it. The sample table shows around 170,000 distinct CDR3 sequences, and approximately 95% are seen once. About 0.15% of the sample is in the top ten clones. The sequenced material came from CD8+ T cells from PBMCs. These TCRs come from a human donor with Susac syndrome.

This clonotype has just one count. CDR3 coding DNA: TGTGCCAGTAGCACCCTGCCTAGCTACGAGCAGTACTTC. It encodes CASSTLPSYEQYF. The V and J genes are TRBV19 and TRBJ2-7; unclear D gene. The germline V and J ends were trimmed by 6 bases and 3 bases, with 12 bases remaining between them. The CDR3 totals 13 residues. The germline V gene encodes CDR1 LNHDA and CDR2 SQIVND (reference sequence).

CDR3 nucleotide sequence: TGTGCCTGGAAAGCAACCGGGGAGCTGTTTTTT. This codes for CAWKATGELFF. The chain is built from TRBV30 and TRBJ2-2, with D hard to call. V was pared by 4 bases and J by 5 bases, with 5 bases between. Germline V CDR1 and CDR2: GTSNPN, SVGIG (reference sequence). CDR3 length: 11 amino acids. Variable domain in full (rest from reference TRBV30 and TRBJ2-2): SQTIHQWPATLVQPVGSPLSLECTVEGTSNPNLYWYRQAAGRGLQLLFYSVGIGQISSEVPQNLSASRPQDRQFILSSKKLLLSDSGFYLCAWKATGELFFGEGSRLTVL.

The chain has TRBV4-1 and TRBJ1-1, with a possible D match to TRBD1 (5 bases). The V and J ends lost 0 bases and 3 bases respectively, with 8 bases between them. This CDR3 is built from 14 residues. Germline lookup yields CDR1 MGHRA and CDR2 YSYEKL. Written as DNA, the CDR3 is TGCGCCAGCAGCCAAGATCAGGGTGACACTGAAGCTTTCTTT. It yields the protein CASSQDQGDTEAFF.

The count of this clonotype is one. The junction differs from germline at one of its ends, possibly a read error. V usage is TRBV19 and J usage is TRBJ2-1; tentatively, D is TRBD2 (6 bases). This CDR3 has 12 amino acids. Germline V CDR1 and CDR2: LNHDA, SQIVND (reference sequence). The CDR3 DNA is TGTGCCAGTAGTATTGGAGGGTCGGGTGCGGTCTTC. Protein: CASSIGGSGAVF.

In its sample, this clonotype was seen once. This chain links TRBV11-2 with TRBJ2-1; 12 bases fit TRBD2. This CDR3 spans 23 amino acids. Germline assignment: CDR1 SGHAT and CDR2 FQNNGV. The ends lost 2 bases at V and 4 bases at J; junction bases unmatched: 24. In nucleotides, the CDR3 is TGTGCCAGCAGCTTATGGCCCGCTCAACCCCCCTCCGCCGGGACTAGCGGGTACAATGAGCAGTTCTTC. Its translation is CASSLWPAQPPSAGTSGYNEQFF. The full variable domain, its missing parts supplied by reference TRBV11-2 and TRBJ2-1, is EAGVAQSPRYKIIEKRQSVAFWCNPISGHATLYWYQQILGQGPKLLIQFQNNGVVDDSQLPKDRFSAERLKGVDSTLKIQPAKLEDSAVYLCASSLWPAQPPSAGTSGYNEQFFGPGTRLTVL.

V and J are TRBV5-1 and TRBJ2-1; 10 nucleotides align to TRBD2. Germline V gene lookup returns CDR1 SGHRS and CDR2 YFSETQ. J gave up 4 bases and V 4 bases, and 8 bases lay outside the gene matches. There are 16 residues in the CDR3. In DNA, the CDR3 is TGCGCCAGCAGCGAGCCCCTAGCGGGGGCTTACAATGAGCAGTTCTTC. This gives the protein CASSEPLAGAYNEQFF.

As DNA, the CDR3 is TGCGCCAGCAGCTTGGGACGCCTGAATGAGCAGTTCTTC. Residues: CASSLGRLNEQFF. The rearrangement joins TRBV5-1 to TRBJ2-1; D unclear. The CDR3 sequence is 13 residues long. The germline V gene encodes CDR1 SGHRS and CDR2 YFSETQ. V lost 0 bases to trimming and J lost 7 bases, with 8 bases between them.

The chain is built from TRBV28 and TRBJ1-1; D possibly corresponds to TRBD1 (6 bases). CDR3 size: 15 residues. Trimming pared 5 bases from V and 3 bases from J, leaving 16 bases between. Germline V lookup: CDR1 MDHEN, CDR2 SYDVKM. The CDR3 nucleotides read TGTGCCAGCAGTGGAGACATTACAGGGCACACTGAAGCTTTCTTT. Its translation is CASSGDITGHTEAFF.

This clonotype was picked up one time. The chain links TRBV24-1 to TRBJ2-7, with D perhaps given as TRBD1 or TRBD2 (5 bases each). V was clipped by 4 bases and J by 6 bases, with 9 bases between them. Germline-derived CDR1 and CDR2 are KGHDR and SFDVKD. The CDR3 totals 12 residues. In DNA form, the CDR3 reads TGTGCCACCAGTGAATCTGGGGGCGAGCAGTACTTC. Protein sequence: CATSESGGEQYF.

V gene TRBV5-1 combines with J gene TRBJ1-2, with D uncertain. The CDR3 contains 12 residues. Germline V lookup: CDR1 SGHRS, CDR2 YFSETQ. V was cut by 3 bases and J by 6 bases, with 9 bases left in between. CDR3 amino acids: CASSSTANGYTF. The CDR3 region has the DNA TGCGCCAGCAGCTCAACAGCTAATGGCTACACCTTC.

The rearrangement joins TRBV28 to TRBJ2-1; D might be TRBD1 (6 bases). Per the germline V gene, CDR1 is MDHEN and CDR2 is SYDVKM. CDR3 length equals 14 residues. The germline V and J ends were trimmed by 6 bases and 7 bases, with 16 bases remaining between them. For the CDR3, the DNA is TGTGCCAGCAGCGAACAAACAGGGATTAATGAGCAGTTCTTC. Protein sequence: CASSEQTGINEQFF.

The V and J genes are TRBV7-8 and TRBJ2-1; D is ambiguous. The V gene's germline CDR1 is SGHVS and CDR2 FQNEAQ. The CDR3 is made up of 14 amino acids. V was cut by 5 bases and J by 0 bases, with 8 bases left in between. In nucleotides, the CDR3 is TGTGCCAGCAGCCCGGGCTACTCCTACAATGAGCAGTTCTTC. Its translation: CASSPGYSYNEQFF.

The chain couples TRBV10-3 to TRBJ2-5; 11 nucleotides line up with TRBD1. Trimming cost V 5 bases and J 4 bases; bases outside gene matches: 6. The germline V gene encodes CDR1 ENHRY and CDR2 SYGVKD. The length of the CDR3 is 15 residues. The CDR3, as DNA: TGTGCCATCAGTTCAGGACAGGGGGCATTAGAGACCCAGTACTTC. The encoded protein is CAISSGQGALETQYF.

The rearrangement links TRBV3-1 to TRBJ2-1; 8 nucleotides match TRBD2. This CDR3 has 14 residues. Germline loops: CDR1 LGHDT, CDR2 YNNKEL (reference sequence). V lost 1 base and J lost 6; bases outside the gene matches: 2. The CDR3 DNA follows: TGTGCCAGCAGCCAAGGACTAGCGAGCAATGAGCAGTTCTTC. Amino acid sequence: CASSQGLASNEQFF.

The rearrangement joins TRBV29-1 to TRBJ2-3, with 10 positions matching TRBD2. The CDR3 extends over 13 amino acids. Unmatched junction bases numbered 4, after V lost 5 bases and J lost 5 bases. Per the germline V gene, CDR1 is SQVTM and CDR2 is ANQGSEA. CDR3 amino acids: CSVTSGVLDTQYF. The CDR3 DNA reads as TGCAGCGTTACTAGCGGGGTGTTAGATACGCAGTATTTT.

This clonotype is a singleton in its sample. The V gene is TRBV9, the J gene TRBJ2-2, with a weak D call TRBD2 (5 bases). V was shortened by 5 bases and J by 5 bases, with 7 bases between the two germline ends. The germline V gene has CDR1 SGDLS and CDR2 YYNGEE. The CDR3 runs 12 residues. CDR3 nucleotides: TGTGCCAGCAGTCGGGAAACCGGGGAGCTGTTTTTT. It is translated as CASSRETGELFF.

The chain uses TRBV3-1 and TRBJ2-2; TRBD2 agrees at 11 bases. Per the germline V gene, CDR1 is LGHDT and CDR2 is YNNKEL (reference sequence). V gave up 4 bases and J gave up 1 base; unmatched junction bases: 2. This CDR3 has 16 residues. CDR3 amino acids: CASSPTSGGNTGELFF. The CDR3 bases are TGTGCCAGCAGCCCAACTAGCGGGGGGAACACCGGGGAGCTGTTTTTT.

The rearrangement joins TRBV18 to TRBJ1-2; D gene ambiguous. The V end lost 0 bases, the J end lost 2 bases, and 10 bases lay between the germline ends. CDR3 length: 15 amino acids. The V gene's germline CDR1 is KGHSH and CDR2 LQKENI. The CDR3 here is CASSPPGDTNYGYTF. The CDR3 DNA reads TGTGCCAGCTCACCACCAGGCGATACCAACTATGGCTACACCTTC. Full variable domain (remainder filled in from reference TRBV18 and TRBJ1-2): NAGVMQNPRHLVRRRGQEARLRCSPMKGHSHVYWYRQLPEEGLKFMVYLQKENIIDESGMPKERFSAEFPKEGPSILRIQQVVRGDSAAYFCASSPPGDTNYGYTFGSGTRLTVV.